Detailed here is one T cell receptor beta chain. Across fewer than 25 US areas, participants ranged in age from about 18 to 90 years. These data belong to a study of blood T cell repertoires in COVID-19. In the original analysis: Amplification from reference gene primers served as the basis for estimated nucleated cell counts. The data were produced by immunoSEQ multiplex PCR, yet TCRdb's version contains in-frame clones alone and is incomplete. Clone size and V and J calls were adopted from that table, with D and trimming inferred from the DNA. This table has some 290,000 clones, roughly 93% appearing once. CDR1 is SQVTM and CDR2 is ANQGSEA in the germline V gene. V dropped 5 bases and J dropped 1; count of bases not matched to a gene: 6. The CDR3 sequence is 15 residues long.

This TCR came from a woman aged 35 to 49 with acute COVID-19. Sequenced: PBMCs or T cells enriched from blood (not recorded which). The chain joins TRBV29-1 to TRBJ2-2, with TRBD2 matching over 8 bases. CDR3 residues: CSVIRRGENTGELFF. In DNA, the CDR3 is TGCAGCGTTATTCGGCGGGGGGAGAACACCGGGGAGCTGTTTTTT.